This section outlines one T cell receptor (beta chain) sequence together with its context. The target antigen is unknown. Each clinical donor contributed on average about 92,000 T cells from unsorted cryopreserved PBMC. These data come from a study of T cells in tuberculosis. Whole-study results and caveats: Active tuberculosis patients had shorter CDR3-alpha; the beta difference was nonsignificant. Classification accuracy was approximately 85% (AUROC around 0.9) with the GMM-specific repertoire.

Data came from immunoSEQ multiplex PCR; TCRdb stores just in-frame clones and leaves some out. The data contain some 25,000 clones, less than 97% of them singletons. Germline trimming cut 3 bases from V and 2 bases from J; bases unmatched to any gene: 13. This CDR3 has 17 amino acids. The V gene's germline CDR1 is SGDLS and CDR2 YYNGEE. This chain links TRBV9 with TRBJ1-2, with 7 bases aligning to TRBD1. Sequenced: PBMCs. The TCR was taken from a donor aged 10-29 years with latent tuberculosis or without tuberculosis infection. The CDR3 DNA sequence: TGTGCCAGCAGCGCCTACGTGGGGGACAGAGCAAACTATGGCTACACCTTC. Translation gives CASSAYVGDRANYGYTF.